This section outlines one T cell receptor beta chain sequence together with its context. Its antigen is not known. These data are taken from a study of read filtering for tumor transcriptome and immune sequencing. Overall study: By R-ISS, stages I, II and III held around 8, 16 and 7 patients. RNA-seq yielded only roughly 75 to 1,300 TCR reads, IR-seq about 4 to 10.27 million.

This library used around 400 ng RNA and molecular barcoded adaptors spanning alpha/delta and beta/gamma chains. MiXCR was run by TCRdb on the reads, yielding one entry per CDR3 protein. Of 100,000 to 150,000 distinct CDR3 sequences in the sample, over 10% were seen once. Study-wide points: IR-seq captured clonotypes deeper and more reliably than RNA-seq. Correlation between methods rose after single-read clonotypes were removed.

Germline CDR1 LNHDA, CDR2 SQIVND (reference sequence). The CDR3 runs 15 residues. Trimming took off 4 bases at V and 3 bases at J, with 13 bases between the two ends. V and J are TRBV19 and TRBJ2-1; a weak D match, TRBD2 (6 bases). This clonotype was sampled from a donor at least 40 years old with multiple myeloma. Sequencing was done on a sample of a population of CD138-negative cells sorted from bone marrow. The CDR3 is CASSRGDSGYNEQFF. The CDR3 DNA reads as TGTGCCAGTAGTAGGGGTGATAGCGGCTACAATGAGCAGTTCTTC.